The next 3 T cell receptor beta chains were all read from a single sample in a study of OX40 agonist ivuxolimab in advanced cancers. TCRdb's table, derived via immunoSEQ multiplex PCR, lists solely in-frame clones and lacks some. The sample holds just over 80,000 clones, roughly 90% seen once. The sample was CD4+ or CD8+ T cells sorted from blood, taken in a trial of the OX40 agonist ivuxolimab. The receptors here all came from an adult with an advanced solid tumor such as melanoma, head and neck, liver or kidney cancer.

The chain carries TRBV6-1 and TRBJ2-2, with 7 nucleotides matching TRBD2. Germline CDR1 reads MNHNS; CDR2 reads SASEGT. V was clipped by 0 bases and J by 7 bases; unmatched bases: 20. This CDR3 region has 20 residues. In DNA, the CDR3 is TGTGCCAGCAGTGAAGCGCGGGGGAAGGCGGTAACGGGCCTTGTCGGGGAGCTGTTTTTT. Translated, it gives CASSEARGKAVTGLVGELFF.

The CDR3 region is CAWSPPPPGLSGGEQFF. In DNA, the CDR3 is TGTGCCTGGAGTCCCCCACCTCCGGGCCTATCGGGGGGGGAGCAGTTCTTC. This rearrangement joins TRBV30 to TRBJ2-1, with TRBD2 identical over 8 bases. Germline CDR1 GTSNPN, CDR2 SVGIG (reference sequence). Trimming at V came to 2 bases and at J to 10 bases, leaving 19 bases not matched to a gene. The CDR3 sequence is 17 residues long.

Here the CDR3 reads CASSPQTGYTDTQYF. For the CDR3, the DNA is TGCGCCAGCAGTCCCCAAACGGGGTACACAGATACGCAGTATTTT. The chain recombines TRBV10-1 with TRBJ2-3, with D perhaps matching TRBD2 (5 bases). This CDR3 is built from 15 residues. In germline, CDR1 is WNHNN, CDR2 SYGVQD (reference sequence). Trimming pared 5 bases from V and 2 bases from J, leaving 14 bases between.